The sequence of this TCR beta chain was determined in a study of control samples from healthy donors and cancer patients. The germline V gene has CDR1 SGHNT and CDR2 YYREEE (reference sequence). The CDR3 totals 16 residues. V dropped 0 bases and J dropped 5 bases, with 14 bases sitting between them. The data were produced by immunoSEQ multiplex PCR, yet TCRdb's version contains in-frame clones alone and is incomplete. In the table there are 100,000 to 120,000 clones, over 75% of which are singletons. The clonotype comes from a woman in her sixties with lung cancer. The sample comprised PBMCs. The chain uses TRBV5-4 and TRBJ1-4, with a weak D call TRBD1 (5 bases). Written as DNA, the CDR3 is TGTGCCAGCAGCTTGGACGTCGGGGGGGTAAATGAAAAACTGTTTTTT. The encoded protein is CASSLDVGGVNEKLFF.